The 22 T cell receptor beta chains listed next were all sequenced from one sample in a study of blood T cell repertoires in COVID-19. The protocol was immunoSEQ multiplex PCR, while the TCRdb copy is restricted to in-frame clones and leaves out a portion. The data hold 70,000 to 80,000 clones, with approximately 90% observed a single time. Sequencing used peripheral blood. The receptor source for this set is a woman in her sixties with active COVID-19.

This sequence joins TRBV5-5 and TRBJ1-4; D is possibly TRBD1 (5 bases). The CDR3 sequence is 13 residues long. The ends were cut back, 0 bases at V and 12 bases at J, with 12 bases in the middle. The germline gives CDR1 SGHKS, CDR2 YYEKEE (reference sequence). CDR3 amino acids: CASSLDRLGELFF. CDR3 DNA sequence: TGTGCCAGCAGCTTGGACAGGCTTGGGGAACTGTTTTTT.

The chain recombines TRBV2 with TRBJ2-3; a possible D gene is TRBD2 (6 bases). The CDR3 totals 14 residues. The V gene's germline CDR1 is SNHLY and CDR2 FYNNEI. Trimming removed 6 bases from V and 2 bases from J, with 12 bases in between. Here the CDR3 DNA reads TGTGCCAGCAGGCCCCGGGACTTCACAGATACGCAGTATTTT. It yields the protein CASRPRDFTDTQYF.

V and J are TRBV19 and TRBJ2-7; D perhaps matches TRBD2 (6 bases). V was shortened by 7 bases and J by 3 bases, with 16 bases between the two germline ends. Germline-derived CDR1 and CDR2 are LNHDA and SQIVND (reference sequence). There are 14 residues in the CDR3. DNA of the CDR3: TGTGCCAGTAAGCCCAAAGCGGACTACTACGAGCAGTACTTC. It codes for CASKPKADYYEQYF. Combining the CDR3 with reference TRBV19 and TRBJ2-7 gives the whole variable domain DGGITQSPKYLFRKEGQNVTLSCEQNLNHDAMYWYRQDPGQGLRLIYYSQIVNDFQKGDIAEGYSVSREKKESFPLTVTSAQKNPTAFYLCASKPKADYYEQYFGPGTRLTVT.

The J gene is TRBJ1-5, the V gene TRBV5-6; TRBD1 matches 8 bases. V shed 1 base, J shed 4 bases, and the junction held 4 bases outside the gene matches. CDR1 is SGHDT and CDR2 is YYEEEE in the germline V gene. This CDR3 has 15 residues. The DNA of the CDR3 is TGTGCCAGCAGCTTGTCCAGGGGGCAGAATCAGCCCCAGCATTTT. This translates into CASSLSRGQNQPQHF.

This sequence joins TRBV5-4 and TRBJ1-1, with 8 bases identical to TRBD1. The V segment lost 1 base and the J segment 1 base; nucleotides outside the gene matches: 0. Germline-derived CDR1 and CDR2 are SGHNT and YYREEE (reference sequence). CDR3 length equals 14 residues. The CDR3 region has the DNA TGTGCCAGCAGCTTGCAGGGGGCGAACACTGAAGCTTTCTTT. It encodes CASSLQGANTEAFF.

This clone occurred once. This rearrangement joins TRBV18 to TRBJ1-5, with 8 nucleotides matching TRBD1. The V gene's germline CDR1 is KGHSH and CDR2 LQKENI. V dropped 0 bases and J dropped 9; count of bases not matched to a gene: 13. CDR3 length equals 17 residues. The CDR3 nucleotides read TGTGCCAGCTCACCACCGGCCAGGACAGGGTCCCGAACGCCCCAGCATTTT. Encoded protein: CASSPPARTGSRTPQHF.

V usage is TRBV27 and J usage is TRBJ1-1; the match to TRBD1 covers 7 bases. Losses at the gene ends were 6 bases for V and 6 bases for J; bases not matched to a gene: 19. The CDR3 covers 17 residues. Germline lookup yields CDR1 MNHEY and CDR2 SMNVEV (reference sequence). CDR3 in DNA: TGTGCCAGCAGCCTCCGTGTGGGCAGGGGGAAGATCGCTGAAGCTTTCTTT. It codes for CASSLRVGRGKIAEAFF.

V and J are TRBV4-1 and TRBJ1-3; no definite D call. V lost 0 bases, J lost 0 bases, and 9 bases lay in between. Germline CDR1 and CDR2: MGHRA and YSYEKL. This CDR3 contains 16 residues. The CDR3: CASSQDGRGSGNTIYF. In nucleotides, the CDR3 is TGCGCCAGCAGCCAAGATGGCAGAGGCTCTGGAAACACCATATATTTT.

The V and J genes are TRBV7-9 and TRBJ2-4; the match to TRBD2 covers 10 bases. Germline V gene lookup returns CDR1 SEHNR and CDR2 FQNEAQ (reference sequence). The CDR3 has 14 amino acids. Trimming cost V 5 bases and J 3 bases; bases outside gene matches: 1. The CDR3 spells CASSPSGSKNIQYF. The CDR3, as DNA: TGTGCCAGCAGCCCTAGCGGGAGCAAAAACATTCAGTACTTC.

V usage is TRBV19 and J usage is TRBJ1-1, with TRBD1 matching over 8 bases. The CDR3 sequence is 16 residues long. The germline gives CDR1 LNHDA, CDR2 SQIVND (reference sequence). V was clipped by 6 bases and J by 0 bases; unmatched bases: 9. CDR3 DNA sequence: TGTGCCAGTAGCAAGACAGGGGTGGGGGTGAACACTGAAGCTTTCTTT. Protein product: CASSKTGVGVNTEAFF.

This chain uses TRBV5-6 with TRBJ1-3; D unresolved. Germline assignment: CDR1 SGHDT and CDR2 YYEEEE. CDR3 size: 14 residues. V gave up 1 base and J gave up 4 bases, with 9 bases separating them. Here the CDR3 DNA reads TGTGCCAGCAGCTTGTATGGAGGCGGAAACACCATATATTTT. It is translated as CASSLYGGGNTIYF.

The rearrangement uses TRBV3-1 (or the pseudogene TRBV3-2) and TRBJ2-7, with a possible D match to TRBD1 (5 bases). Trimming pared 5 bases from V and 3 bases from J, leaving 14 bases between. There are 14 residues in the CDR3. Germline V gene sequence: CDR1 LGHDT, CDR2 YNNKEL (reference sequence). CDR3 loop: CASSAGRKRYEQYF. The CDR3 coding sequence is TGTGCCAGCAGCGCAGGGCGAAAGCGCTACGAGCAGTACTTC.

This clone came up once. This chain uses TRBV2 with TRBJ1-2; D is ambiguous. The CDR3 runs to 15 residues. V lost 1 base and J lost 4, with 13 bases in between. The germline V gene encodes CDR1 SNHLY and CDR2 FYNNEI. CDR3 coding DNA: TGTGCCAGCAGTGAAGGGCGGGGAATGCTCTATGGCTACACCTTC. It specifies CASSEGRGMLYGYTF.

This chain joins TRBV4-1 and TRBJ2-5; maybe TRBD2 (5 bases). The CDR3 contains 16 residues. Per the germline V gene, CDR1 is MGHRA and CDR2 is YSYEKL. Deletions cut 0 bases from V and 0 bases from J, with 11 bases between. The CDR3 coding sequence is TGCGCCAGCAGCCAAGATCTAACGGGGTACCAAGAGACCCAGTACTTC. It specifies CASSQDLTGYQETQYF.

The genes are TRBV7-9 and TRBJ1-4; tentative D call: TRBD1 (6 bases). CDR1 and CDR2 (germline): SEHNR, FQNEAQ (reference sequence). There are 15 residues in the CDR3. V lost 3 bases, J lost 0 bases, and 8 bases lay in between. CDR3 sequence reads: CASSFWTATNEKLFF. In DNA, the CDR3 is TGTGCCAGCAGCTTTTGGACAGCAACTAATGAAAAACTGTTTTTT.

V gene TRBV2 combines with J gene TRBJ2-1; D is perhaps TRBD1 (6 bases). Per germline, CDR1 SNHLY and CDR2 FYNNEI. This CDR3 is built from 16 residues. V was clipped by 6 bases and J by 0 bases, with 15 bases between them. The CDR3 spells CASRMTGSSSYNEQFF. For the CDR3, the DNA is TGTGCCAGCAGAATGACAGGTAGCAGCTCCTACAATGAGCAGTTCTTC.

The rearrangement links TRBV19 to TRBJ2-1; TRBD2 is a possible D gene (6 bases). CDR1 is LNHDA and CDR2 is SQIVND in the germline V gene (reference sequence). The CDR3 runs to 15 residues. V was trimmed by 6 bases and J by 7 bases, leaving 19 bases between them. The chain's CDR3 is CASRNSAGYLNEQFF. The CDR3 DNA sequence: TGTGCCAGTAGGAATAGTGCGGGGTACTTGAATGAGCAGTTCTTC.

In nucleotides, the CDR3 is TGTGCCAGTAGCCCTCCGGAGGGCAGACGGAACACTGAAGCTTTCTTT. Its protein product is CASSPPEGRRNTEAFF. This chain joins TRBV19 and TRBJ1-1; D unclear. V lost 6 bases to trimming and J lost 1 base, with 18 bases between them. CDR1 is LNHDA and CDR2 is SQIVND in the germline V gene (reference sequence). The CDR3 covers 16 residues.

V gene TRBV5-1 combines with J gene TRBJ2-1; TRBD1 is a possible D gene (5 bases). Germline V CDR1 and CDR2: SGHRS, YFSETQ. The CDR3 sequence is 15 residues long. Trimming took 5 bases from V and 2 from J, leaving 14 bases between them. CDR3 protein: CASSPDMPPYNEQFF. CDR3 sequence (DNA): TGCGCCAGCAGTCCGGACATGCCCCCCTACAATGAGCAGTTCTTC.

Regarding this clone: The junction shows a germline mismatch at one end, possibly a read error. The chain carries TRBV7-7 and TRBJ2-1; D is unresolved. This CDR3 is 15 amino acids long. The germline V gene has CDR1 SSHAT and CDR2 FNYEAQ (reference sequence). Written as DNA, the CDR3 is TGTGCTAGCAGCTTATCGTACGGGTCCTACAATGAGCAGTTCTTC. It yields the protein CASSLSYGSYNEQFF. The full variable domain, completed using reference TRBV7-7 and TRBJ2-1, is GAGVSQSPRYKVTKRGQDVTLRCDPISSHATLYWYQQALGQGPEFLTYFNYEAQPDKSGLPSDRFSAERPEGSISTLTIQRTEQRDSAMYRCASSLSYGSYNEQFFGPGTRLTVL.

The chain joins TRBV5-1 to TRBJ2-7; 8 bases map to TRBD2. CDR1 SGHRS and CDR2 YFSETQ come from the germline V gene. Unmatched junction bases numbered 3, after V lost 4 bases and J lost 0 bases. The CDR3 length is 14 residues. The CDR3 here is CASSRGGSSYEQYF. Written as DNA, the CDR3 is TGCGCCAGCAGCCGCGGGGGGAGCTCCTACGAGCAGTACTTC.

V gene TRBV28 combines with J gene TRBJ1-4; 8 bases fit TRBD1. Unmatched junction bases numbered 5, after V lost 6 bases and J lost 2 bases. This CDR3 is 15 amino acids long. Germline CDR1 and CDR2: MDHEN and SYDVKM. The CDR3 here is CASRRQGTTNEKLFF. CDR3 nucleotide sequence: TGTGCCAGCAGGAGACAGGGGACCACTAATGAAAAACTGTTTTTT.